A single sample gave rise to the 4 T cell receptor beta chains below, sequenced in a study of blood T cell repertoires in COVID-19. Profiled with immunoSEQ multiplex PCR; TCRdb holds only in-frame clones, not every one. The sample carries 40,000 to 60,000 clones, 85% to 90% recorded once. The sequencing input was peripheral blood. These receptors all stem from a woman aged 80 or over with COVID-19, enrolled during active disease.

This chain joins TRBV7-9 and TRBJ2-1, with D tentatively TRBD2 (6 bases). The V end was cut by 11 bases, the J end by 3 bases, with 14 bases between. Germline V lookup: CDR1 SEHNR, CDR2 FQNEAQ (reference sequence). CDR3 length: 13 residues. The CDR3 region is CAGEVQDYNEQFF. DNA for the CDR3: TGTGCCGGGGAGGTACAGGACTACAATGAGCAGTTCTTC.

This rearrangement joins TRBV6-5 to TRBJ1-2; TRBD1 matches 9 bases. The length of the CDR3 is 15 residues. CDR1 and CDR2 from the germline V gene are MNHEY and SVGAGI. The V gene end was trimmed by 6 bases and the J gene end by 5 bases; junction bases not matched to a gene: 10. Written as DNA, the CDR3 is TGTGCCAGCAGCGGCTCGGACAGGGGATTTTATGGCTACACCTTC. Protein product: CASSGSDRGFYGYTF.

By its share, this clone is medium-sized (0.01 to 0.1%). This chain joins TRBV9 and TRBJ2-7; 9 bases fit TRBD1. Germline CDR1 reads SGDLS; CDR2 reads YYNGEE. The CDR3 has 19 amino acids. With V trimmed by 4 bases and J by 2 bases, 19 bases remained unmatched. The CDR3 region has the DNA TGTGCCAGCAGCCCTGCCGGGACAGGGAGAACCCCAGCACCCTACGAGCAGTACTTC. Amino acids: CASSPAGTGRTPAPYEQYF.

The chain uses TRBV5-1 and TRBJ2-7; 9 bases align to TRBD1. CDR3 length: 12 amino acids. Per germline, CDR1 SGHRS and CDR2 YFSETQ. Germline trimming cut 5 bases from V and 5 bases from J; bases unmatched to any gene: 2. This CDR3 reads CASRRDRDEQYF. In DNA, the CDR3 is TGCGCCAGCAGACGGGACAGGGACGAGCAGTACTTC.